This T cell receptor beta chain was sequenced in a study of shared clonotypes between healthy human individuals. As to this clone: The antigen is undetermined.

Study-level findings and limits: The researchers took only blood, and tissue repertoires probably look different.

V was trimmed by 2 bases and J by 8 bases, leaving 11 bases between them. Per the germline V gene, CDR1 is SGHRS and CDR2 is YFSETQ. The CDR3 sequence is 13 residues long. Measured with immunoSEQ multiplex PCR; TCRdb has only the in-frame clones, and not every one. Found here are over a million clones, about three quarters of them singletons; the top ten hold 1.4% to 1.5%. Sequenced material: memory CD4+ T cells sorted from blood. The subset here: CD45RA-negative fraction. This clonotype originated in a man between 18 and 35 years old in good health. This chain joins TRBV5-1 and TRBJ2-1, with D tentatively TRBD2 (6 bases). The CDR3 sequence is CASSFEGRHEQFF. CDR3 sequence (DNA): TGCGCCAGCAGCTTCGAGGGGAGGCATGAGCAGTTCTTC. The full variable domain, with the rest looked up from reference TRBV5-1 and TRBJ2-1, is KAGVTQTPRYLIKTRGQQVTLSCSPISGHRSVSWYQQTPGQGLQFLFEYFSETQRNKGNFPGRFSGRQFSNSRSEMNVSTLELGDSALYLCASSFEGRHEQFFGPGTRLTVL.